Following are 30 T cell receptor beta chains from one sample sequenced in a study of regulatory T cells in long-lasting Graves disease. Noted time point: newly diagnosed GD, antithyroid drugs for less than 3 months. Preparation of the TCR library used RNA extracted from PBMCs. TCR beta libraries were built with iRepertoire HTBI primers and Arm-PCR of CDR3 regions. TCRdb redid the calling of the multiplex PCR reads with MiXCR, one entry per CDR3 protein. The table has hundreds of thousands of distinct CDR3 sequences, about 16% seen once. These data were also reused for a study on T cells in Graves' hyperthyroidism and ophthalmopathy.

This specimen was peripheral blood mononuclear cells (PBMCs), taken at new diagnosis, from a patient treated with antithyroid drugs. The receptor set was obtained from a middle-aged woman with Graves disease.

This clonotype has ten or more counts. The gene calls are TRBV10-3 and TRBJ1-2; 9 bases line up with TRBD1. After removal of 6 bases from V and 7 bases from J, the junction contained 6 bases not matched to a gene. The CDR3 totals 13 residues. The V gene's germline CDR1 is ENHRY and CDR2 SYGVKD. CDR3 amino acids: CAISEQGASGYTF. CDR3 sequence (DNA): TGTGCCATCAGCGAACAGGGGGCCAGTGGCTACACCTTC.

This clonotype was found many times. The chain has TRBV5-1 and TRBJ2-7; 11 positions match TRBD1. Unmatched junction bases numbered 6, after V lost 4 bases and J lost 6 bases. Germline CDR1 reads SGHRS; CDR2 reads YFSETQ. The CDR3 is 14 amino acids. This CDR3 is CASSRGTGGGEQYF. CDR3 in DNA: TGCGCCAGCAGCCGGGGGACAGGGGGAGGCGAGCAGTACTTC.

This clonotype was detected once. The chain employs TRBV6-1 and TRBJ1-5; a possible D gene is TRBD1 (5 bases). This CDR3 comprises 13 residues. Per germline, CDR1 MNHNS and CDR2 SASEGT. The V end was cut by 6 bases, the J end by 5 bases, with 11 bases between. The chain's CDR3 is CASSDSWHQPQHF. For the CDR3, the DNA is TGTGCCAGCAGCGACAGTTGGCATCAGCCCCAGCATTTT.

The V and J genes are TRBV11-2 and TRBJ2-5; the D gene is possibly TRBD2 (6 bases). This CDR3 is built from 13 residues. Germline CDR1 and CDR2: SGHAT and FQNNGV. Trimming took 4 bases from V and 5 from J, leaving 11 bases between them. The CDR3 DNA reads as TGTGCCAGCAGCTCCCCGGGGGATGAGACCCAGTACTTC. Translation: CASSSPGDETQYF. Full variable domain (outside the CDR3, taken from reference TRBV11-2 and TRBJ2-5): EAGVAQSPRYKIIEKRQSVAFWCNPISGHATLYWYQQILGQGPKLLIQFQNNGVVDDSQLPKDRFSAERLKGVDSTLKIQPAKLEDSAVYLCASSSPGDETQYFGPGTRLLVL.

This clonotype appeared a few times. The chain is built from TRBV12-3 or TRBV12-4 and TRBJ1-2; no clear D. The CDR3 has 13 amino acids. V was pared by 1 base and J by 8 bases, with 11 bases between. CDR3 amino acids: CASSLEVLGGYTF. The CDR3 nucleotides read TGTGCCAGCAGTTTAGAGGTGTTGGGGGGCTACACCTTC.

This clonotype was seen a handful of times. The gene calls are TRBV5-1 and TRBJ2-5; 10 bases are a match to TRBD2. The CDR3 is made up of 17 amino acids. Germline CDR1 SGHRS, CDR2 YFSETQ. V was clipped by 0 bases and J by 5 bases; unmatched bases: 10. CDR3 coding DNA: TGCGCCAGCAGCTTGGCCGGGCAGCGGGGGGGCCCGGAGACCCAGTACTTC. This translates into CASSLAGQRGGPETQYF.

This clonotype came up a few times. This chain connects TRBV7-8 to TRBJ2-5; TRBD1 is a possible D gene (5 bases). CDR1 SGHVS and CDR2 FQNEAQ come from the germline V gene. The V end lost 1 base, the J end lost 5 bases, and 11 bases lay between the germline ends. The CDR3 loop spans 14 amino acids. The CDR3 DNA reads TGTGCCAGCAGCTTAGTTTCAGGGTGGGAGACCCAGTACTTC. Its protein is CASSLVSGWETQYF.

This clonotype was counted ten times or more. This sequence joins TRBV20-1 and TRBJ1-2; 7 bases map to TRBD1. The germline V gene has CDR1 DFQATT and CDR2 SNEGSKA (reference sequence). The CDR3 is made up of 14 amino acids. J was trimmed by 2 bases and V by 7 bases; bases with no gene match: 10. CDR3 residues: CSVTIRDSNYGYTF. CDR3 DNA: TGCAGTGTTACGATCCGGGACAGCAACTATGGCTACACCTTC.

The V call is TRBV3-1, the J call TRBJ2-7; 7 nucleotides agree with TRBD2. V shed 4 bases and J 4 bases; nucleotides not matched to a gene: 13. CDR3 length: 16 amino acids. The germline gives CDR1 LGHDT, CDR2 YNNKEL (reference sequence). DNA of the CDR3: TGTGCCAGCAGCCCGCAAGGGCGGGGGATCTTATACGAGCAGTACTTC. Translated, it gives CASSPQGRGILYEQYF.

This clonotype was seen many times. A read error may explain this, as a much larger clone is one base away. The V and J genes are TRBV2 and TRBJ1-1; D unresolved. Trimming left V 4 bases short and J 1 base short, with 10 bases between. The CDR3 extends over 14 amino acids. CDR1 is SNHLY, CDR2 FYNNEI, per germline. In nucleotides, the CDR3 is TGTGCCAGCAGTGTAACAGAGGGGAACACTGAAGCTTTCTTT. Translation: CASSVTEGNTEAFF.

The count of this clonotype is one. The chain uses TRBV19 and TRBJ1-2, with a tentative D call TRBD1 (6 bases). Germline V lookup: CDR1 LNHDA, CDR2 SQIVND (reference sequence). The CDR3 is 14 amino acids. The V and J ends lost 10 bases and 2 bases respectively, with 17 bases between them. Written as DNA, the CDR3 is TGTGCCACTAAAACGGGACATCAAAACTATGGCTACACCTTC. It specifies CATKTGHQNYGYTF.

The gene calls are TRBV7-2 and TRBJ2-1, with 11 bases fitting TRBD2. V lost 2 bases to trimming and J lost 8 bases; unmatched junction nucleotides: 5. This CDR3 contains 15 residues. The germline gives CDR1 SGHTA, CDR2 FQGNSA. CDR3: CASSLIAGGLHEQFF. CDR3 coding DNA: TGTGCCAGCAGCTTAATAGCGGGGGGGCTCCATGAGCAGTTCTTC. The full variable domain, with the rest looked up from reference TRBV7-2 and TRBJ2-1, is GAGVSQSPSNKVTEKGKDVELRCDPISGHTALYWYRQSLGQGLEFLIYFQGNSAPDKSGLPSDRFSAERTGGSVSTLTIQRTQQEDSAVYLCASSLIAGGLHEQFFGPGTRLTVL.

The chain uses TRBV12-3 or TRBV12-4 and TRBJ2-5, with a weak D call TRBD2 (6 bases). The ends were cut back, 10 bases at V and 0 bases at J, with 21 bases in the middle. The CDR3 has 16 amino acids. The CDR3 DNA reads TGTGCCACCGCGCGGGACGGGGAGTGGTACCAAGAGACCCAGTACTTC. It encodes CATARDGEWYQETQYF.

This clonotype was counted many times. J is TRBJ1-1 and V is TRBV12-3 or TRBV12-4; 10 positions match TRBD1. V lost 5 bases and J lost 4; bases outside the gene matches: 7. This CDR3 region has 15 residues. CDR3: CASSPRDRGITEAFF. DNA of the CDR3: TGTGCCAGCAGTCCACGGGACAGGGGTATCACTGAAGCTTTCTTT.

V usage is TRBV5-5 and J usage is TRBJ2-3; D may be TRBD1 (5 bases). This CDR3 is built from 15 residues. V was pared by 0 bases and J by 2 bases, with 10 bases between. Germline V CDR1 and CDR2: SGHKS, YYEKEE (reference sequence). The CDR3 here is CASSLGDSPTDTQYF. CDR3 nucleotide sequence: TGTGCCAGCAGCTTGGGCGACAGCCCCACAGATACGCAGTATTTT.

V gene TRBV19 combines with J gene TRBJ1-5; D call uncertain. Per germline, CDR1 LNHDA and CDR2 SQIVND (reference sequence). V lost 8 bases, J lost 8 bases, and 16 bases lay in between. The CDR3 is 13 residues long. For the CDR3, the DNA is TGTGCCAGTTCGGACTCGGGAGTTGAGCCCCAGCATTTT. It translates to CASSDSGVEPQHF.

In this sample, this clonotype turned up many times. CDR3 coding DNA: TGTGCCAGCTCACCAGGAACAGGGGGCGCAGGCGGCTACACCTTC. Amino acids: CASSPGTGGAGGYTF. The chain employs TRBV18 and TRBJ1-2; TRBD1 agrees at 9 bases. Germline V lookup: CDR1 KGHSH, CDR2 LQKENI. V shed 2 bases and J 8 bases; nucleotides not matched to a gene: 9. This CDR3 contains 15 residues.

The V call is TRBV9, the J call TRBJ2-3, with a possible D match to TRBD1 (6 bases). The CDR3 covers 15 residues. Germline lookup yields CDR1 SGDLS and CDR2 YYNGEE. V lost 0 bases to trimming and J lost 3 bases, with 11 bases between them. CDR3 nucleotide sequence: TGTGCCAGCAGCGTAGATGTGGGGGCTACAGATACGCAGTATTTT. It is translated as CASSVDVGATDTQYF.

This clonotype was found a few times. The rearrangement links TRBV6-1 to TRBJ1-1; D is ambiguous. This CDR3 contains 13 residues. The germline gives CDR1 MNHNS, CDR2 SASEGT. The V and J ends lost 8 bases and 0 bases respectively, with 10 bases between them. DNA for the CDR3: TGTGCCAGCGCTGGCGTCATGAACACTGAAGCTTTCTTT. Protein: CASAGVMNTEAFF.

At least ten counts were recorded for this clonotype. The chain employs TRBV12-3 or TRBV12-4 and TRBJ1-1; D possibly corresponds to TRBD1 (5 bases). V was cut by 3 bases and J by 0 bases, with 20 bases left in between. This CDR3 has 18 amino acids. In nucleotides, the CDR3 is TGTGCCAGCAGTTTGAATCCCCGGGACGTAGGAATGAACACTGAAGCTTTCTTT. Its protein is CASSLNPRDVGMNTEAFF.

To note about this clonotype: With a much larger clone just one base away, this may be a read error. This chain uses TRBV12-3 or TRBV12-4 with TRBJ1-5; 12 positions match TRBD1. V shed 5 bases, J shed 4 bases, and the junction held 6 bases outside the gene matches. The CDR3 loop spans 16 amino acids. The CDR3 reads CASSLQGQGANQPQHF. The CDR3 coding sequence is TGTGCCAGCAGTCTTCAGGGACAGGGGGCGAATCAGCCCCAGCATTTT.

This clonotype has a handful of counts. This sequence joins TRBV4-1 and TRBJ2-5, with D hard to call. The CDR3 sequence is 15 residues long. Germline V gene sequence: CDR1 MGHRA, CDR2 YSYEKL. Trimming cost V 4 bases and J 1 base, with 13 bases left between them. The CDR3 DNA reads TGCGCCAGCAGCCGGGTGATGGGGATCCAAGAGACCCAGTACTTC. It specifies CASSRVMGIQETQYF.

The chain links TRBV30 to TRBJ1-1, with D tentatively TRBD1 (5 bases). Trimming removed 4 bases from V and 2 bases from J, with 11 bases in between. CDR1 is GTSNPN and CDR2 is SVGIG in the germline V gene (reference sequence). The CDR3 contains 13 residues. CDR3 in DNA: TGTGCCTGGACCAGACAGACCAACACTGAAGCTTTCTTT. Amino acid sequence: CAWTRQTNTEAFF.

The CDR3, as DNA: TGTGCCACCAGCTGGACAGGGGACGGCGATACGCAGTATTTT. Its translation: CATSWTGDGDTQYF. The chain is built from TRBV24-1 and TRBJ2-3, with TRBD1 matching over 9 bases. The CDR3 runs to 14 residues. Per germline, CDR1 KGHDR and CDR2 SFDVKD. V lost 7 bases to trimming and J lost 6 bases; unmatched junction nucleotides: 7.

This clonotype has at least ten counts. The chain joins TRBV7-6 to TRBJ2-7; D is ambiguous. Germline CDR1 is SGHVS and CDR2 is FNYEAQ. Trimming removed 4 bases at V and 6 bases at J, with 13 bases between. CDR3 size: 13 residues. Written as DNA, the CDR3 is TGTGCCAGCAGCTCGGAGCAATCTTTCGAGCAGTACTTC. This translates into CASSSEQSFEQYF.

V usage is TRBV20-1 and J usage is TRBJ2-3; 8 nucleotides agree with TRBD2. CDR3 size: 13 residues. Germline values: CDR1 DFQATT, CDR2 SNEGSKA (reference sequence). After removal of 7 bases from V and 5 bases from J, the junction contained 8 bases not matched to a gene. CDR3 region: CSVPGGAGDTQYF. CDR3 coding DNA: TGCAGTGTTCCGGGGGGGGCTGGAGATACGCAGTATTTT.

This clonotype was detected ten times or more. The chain joins TRBV3-1 to TRBJ2-5; D unresolved. V dropped 1 base and J dropped 6 bases, with 6 bases sitting between them. The CDR3 spans 12 residues. Germline V CDR1 and CDR2: LGHDT, YNNKEL (reference sequence). CDR3 sequence reads: CASSQAVQTQYF. In DNA form, the CDR3 reads TGTGCCAGCAGCCAAGCGGTACAGACCCAGTACTTC.

There are a few counts of this clonotype. The chain has TRBV3-1 and TRBJ1-4; possible D gene TRBD1, 5 bases. In germline, CDR1 is LGHDT, CDR2 YNNKEL (reference sequence). The germline V and J ends were trimmed by 1 base and 7 bases, with 16 bases remaining between them. The CDR3 sequence is 16 residues long. The chain's CDR3 is CASSQGYAGGGEKLFF. CDR3 sequence (DNA): TGTGCCAGCAGCCAAGGGTACGCCGGTGGGGGTGAAAAACTGTTTTTT.

This clonotype was recorded at least ten times. The chain combines TRBV5-1 with TRBJ1-2; the D gene is possibly TRBD1 (6 bases). V was pared by 4 bases and J by 2 bases, with 21 bases between. CDR3 length: 17 residues. Per the germline V gene, CDR1 is SGHRS and CDR2 is YFSETQ. CDR3 in DNA: TGCGCCAGCAGCCTATATGGGACATCTGATGGGAACTATGGCTACACCTTC. Translated: CASSLYGTSDGNYGYTF.

This clonotype was detected many times. The V gene is TRBV18, the J gene TRBJ1-1, with unresolved D. V was shortened by 3 bases and J by 1 base, with 12 bases between the two germline ends. Looked up from germline, CDR1 is KGHSH and CDR2 is LQKENI. The CDR3 has 15 residues. The CDR3 reads CASSPFGLRNTEAFF. The CDR3, as DNA: TGTGCCAGCTCACCTTTTGGACTGCGGAACACTGAAGCTTTCTTT.